This T cell receptor beta chain was recovered during a study of cytomegalovirus exposure and HLA in healthy donors. A word on this clone: What it recognizes is unknown.

The primer mix had 60 Vbeta and 13 Jbeta primers. As originally analysed: Later analysis identified 80 million to 85 million unique TCR beta chains, about 10 million shared. Produced via immunoSEQ multiplex PCR; TCRdb's table is partial and in-frame only. That table is the source of V, J and clone size, and D and trimming were worked out from the DNA. The repertoire shows 45,000 to 55,000 clones; the top ten hold 11%. V lost 4 bases and J lost 1, with 7 bases in between. CDR3 size: 13 residues. CDR1 and CDR2 (germline): LNHNV, YYDKDF (reference sequence). Study findings and constraints: HLA allele associations emerged for some 16,000 TCR beta sequences in a later analysis, at 0.05 false discovery rate. Three CMV-associated chains proved CMV antigen-specific in vitro.

There were likely unrecorded immune exposures, though donors were nominally healthy when sampled. This TCR came from a woman aged 45-59 years in good health and CMV-seropositive. The V and J genes are TRBV15 and TRBJ1-1; D call uncertain. The sequenced sample was PBMCs. The CDR3 DNA sequence: TGTGCCACCAGCATTAGAGGGAACACTGAAGCTTTCTTT. Translating it yields CATSIRGNTEAFF.